What follows describes a single T cell receptor (beta chain). Its antigen is still unknown. Compared with germline, one end of the junction differs, possibly owing to a read error. The data originate from a study of cytomegalovirus exposure and HLA in healthy donors. The germline CDR1 and CDR2 sequences are MNHEY and SVGAGI. The CDR3 totals 15 residues. Findings of the study overall: Later, TCR association rates were found to vary by HLA locus, highest for DRB1 and lowest for HLA-C.

Primers for the PCR totalled 60 Vbeta and 13 Jbeta. Sequencing used immunoSEQ multiplex PCR; TCRdb keeps in-frame clones, though not all of them. The repertoire holds 120,000 or so clones, with approximately 78% as singletons. The V call is TRBV6-5, the J call TRBJ1-6; D might be TRBD1 (5 bases). This sequence was found in a woman in her 40s in good health and CMV-seropositive. Sequencing was performed on PBMCs. As DNA, the CDR3 is TGTGCCAGCAGTTACGCGGGACGGTATATTTCACCCCTCCACTTT. This gives the protein CASSYAGRYISPLHF.